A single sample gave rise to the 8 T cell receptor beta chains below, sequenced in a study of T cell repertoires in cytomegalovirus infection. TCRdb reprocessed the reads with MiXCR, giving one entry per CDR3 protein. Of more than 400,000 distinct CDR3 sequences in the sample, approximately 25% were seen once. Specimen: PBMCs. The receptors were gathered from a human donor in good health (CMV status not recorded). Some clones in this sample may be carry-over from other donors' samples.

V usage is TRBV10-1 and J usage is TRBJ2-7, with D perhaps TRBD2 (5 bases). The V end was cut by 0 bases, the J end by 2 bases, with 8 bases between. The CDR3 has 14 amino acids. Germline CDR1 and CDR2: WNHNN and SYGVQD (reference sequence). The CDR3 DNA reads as TGCGCCAGCAGTGAGTCGCGGGTACCCTACGAGCAGTACGTC. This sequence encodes CASSESRVPYEQYV.

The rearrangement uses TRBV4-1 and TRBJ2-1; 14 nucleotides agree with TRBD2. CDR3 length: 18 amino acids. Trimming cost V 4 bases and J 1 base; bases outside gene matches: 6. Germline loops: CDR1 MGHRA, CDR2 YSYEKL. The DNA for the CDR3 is TGCGCCAGCAGCCCGGGACTAGCGGGAGCGGGGTCCTACAATGAGCAGTTCTTC. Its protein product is CASSPGLAGAGSYNEQFF.

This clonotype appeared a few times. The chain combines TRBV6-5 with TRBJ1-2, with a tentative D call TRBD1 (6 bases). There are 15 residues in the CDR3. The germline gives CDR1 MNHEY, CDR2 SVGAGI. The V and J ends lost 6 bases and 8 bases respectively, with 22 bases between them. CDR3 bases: TGTGCCAGCAGGGATCGCAGGGGTAAAGGAGAAGGCTACACCTTC. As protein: CASRDRRGKGEGYTF.

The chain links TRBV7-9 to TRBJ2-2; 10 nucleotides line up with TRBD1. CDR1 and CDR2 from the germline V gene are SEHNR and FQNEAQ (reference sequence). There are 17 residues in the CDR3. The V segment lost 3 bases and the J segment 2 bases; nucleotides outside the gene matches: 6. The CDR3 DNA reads TGTGCCAGCAGCTTTACCGGGACAGGGGAAAACACCGGGGAGCTGTTTTTT. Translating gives CASSFTGTGENTGELFF.

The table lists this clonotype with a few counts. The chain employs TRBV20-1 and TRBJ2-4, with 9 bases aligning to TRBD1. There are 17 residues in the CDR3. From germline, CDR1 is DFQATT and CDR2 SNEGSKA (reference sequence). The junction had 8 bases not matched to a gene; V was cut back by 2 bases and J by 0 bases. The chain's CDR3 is CSARMRWDREAKNIQYF. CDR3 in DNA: TGCAGTGCTAGAATGCGGTGGGACAGGGAAGCCAAAAACATTCAGTACTTC.

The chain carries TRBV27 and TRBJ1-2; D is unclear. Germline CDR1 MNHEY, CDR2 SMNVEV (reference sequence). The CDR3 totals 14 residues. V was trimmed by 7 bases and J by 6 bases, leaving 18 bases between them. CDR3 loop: CASKPRPQDHGYTF. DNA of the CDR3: TGTGCCAGCAAACCCCGGCCGCAGGACCATGGCTACACCTTC.

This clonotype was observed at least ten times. Here the CDR3 DNA reads TGTGCCAGCAGCCGCCCGGGACTAGCGGGAGGCGGCGAGCAGTACTTC. Translating it yields CASSRPGLAGGGEQYF. The rearrangement uses TRBV7-8 and TRBJ2-7; 15 nucleotides align to TRBD2. The CDR3 runs to 16 residues. V lost 5 bases to trimming and J lost 6 bases; unmatched junction nucleotides: 8. CDR1 and CDR2 (germline): SGHVS, FQNEAQ. The variable domain in full, completed from reference TRBV7-8 and TRBJ2-7, reads GAGVSQSPRYKVAKRGQDVALRCDPISGHVSLFWYQQALGQGPEFLTYFQNEAQLDKSGLPSDRFFAERPEGSVSTLKIQRTQQEDSAVYLCASSRPGLAGGGEQYFGPGTRLTVT.

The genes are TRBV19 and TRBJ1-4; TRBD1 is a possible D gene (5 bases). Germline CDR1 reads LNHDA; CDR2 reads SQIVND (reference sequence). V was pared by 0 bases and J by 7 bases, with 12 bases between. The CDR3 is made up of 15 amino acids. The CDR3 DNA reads TGTGCCAGTAGTATAGACCGAAGGGGCGGTGAAAAACTGTTTTTT. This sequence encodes CASSIDRRGGEKLFF.